The 10 T cell receptor beta chains below come from one sample, sequenced in a study of T cells in tumors after PD-1 blockade. TCRdb's copy holds only in-frame clones and misses some; the assay was immunoSEQ multiplex PCR. In the table there are 30,000 to 40,000 clones, just under 80% of which are singletons. Specimen: PBMCs, collected before anti-PD-1 treatment. The receptor source for this set is a human donor with basal cell carcinoma.

This clone was seen a few times. The chain uses TRBV30 and TRBJ1-3, with a tentative D call TRBD1 (6 bases). V gave up 4 bases and J gave up 4 bases, with 8 bases separating them. Germline loops: CDR1 GTSNPN, CDR2 SVGIG (reference sequence). The CDR3 covers 12 residues. CDR3 loop: CAWTQGGNTIYF. CDR3 nucleotides: TGTGCCTGGACGCAGGGGGGAAACACCATATATTTT.

The chain employs TRBV20-1 and TRBJ1-5, with 7 bases lining up with TRBD1. This CDR3 is built from 14 residues. CDR1 is DFQATT, CDR2 SNEGSKA, per germline (reference sequence). After removal of 4 bases from V and 1 base from J, the junction contained 4 bases not matched to a gene. CDR3 sequence reads: CSAIDRESNQPQHF. The CDR3 nucleotides are TGCAGTGCTATTGACAGGGAGAGCAATCAGCCCCAGCATTTT.

This chain connects TRBV3-1 (or the pseudogene TRBV3-2) to TRBJ2-7; weak D call: TRBD1 (5 bases). The CDR3 has 15 residues. Germline values: CDR1 LGHDT, CDR2 YNNKEL (reference sequence). The V end lost 4 bases, the J end lost 2 bases, and 15 bases lay between the germline ends. CDR3 residues: CASSLLRQPTYEQYF. The CDR3 bases are TGTGCCAGCAGCCTCCTCCGACAGCCCACCTACGAGCAGTACTTC.

J is TRBJ2-4 and V is TRBV6-1; 9 positions match TRBD2. The CDR3 has 16 residues. V lost 4 bases and J lost 1; bases outside the gene matches: 5. Germline assignment: CDR1 MNHNS and CDR2 SASEGT. CDR3 region: CASSGLAVVAKNIQYF. CDR3 nucleotide sequence: TGTGCCAGCAGTGGACTAGCGGTCGTCGCCAAAAACATTCAGTACTTC.

The chain uses TRBV19 and TRBJ2-7; TRBD1 agrees at 7 bases. Germline values: CDR1 LNHDA, CDR2 SQIVND (reference sequence). There are 15 residues in the CDR3. Trimming removed 5 bases from V and 1 base from J; junction bases left unmatched: 8. The CDR3 region is CASSPTGTESYEQYF. Written as DNA, the CDR3 is TGTGCCAGTAGTCCTACCGGGACAGAGTCCTACGAGCAGTACTTC.

The chain combines TRBV21-1 with TRBJ2-7; the DNA was not used to check the table's D call, TRBD1. TRBV21-1 is a pseudogene. The CDR3 extends over 22 amino acids. The chain's CDR3 is CASSRVPVWCGTGGFLVYEQYF. The CDR3 DNA reads as TGTGCCAGCAGTCGGGTCCCCGTTTGGTGTGGGACAGGGGGCTTCTTGGTCTACGAGCAGTACTTC.

The chain couples TRBV18 to TRBJ1-1; 7 bases map to TRBD1. Germline assignment: CDR1 KGHSH and CDR2 LQKENI. This CDR3 contains 15 residues. The ends lost 5 bases at V and 1 base at J; junction bases unmatched: 7. The CDR3 sequence is CASSYNRGRNTEAFF. CDR3 coding DNA: TGTGCCAGCTCATATAACAGGGGAAGGAACACTGAAGCTTTCTTT.

The chain recombines TRBV5-4 with TRBJ2-2; 12 positions agree with TRBD1. CDR1 and CDR2 from the germline V gene are SGHNT and YYREEE (reference sequence). This CDR3 has 17 amino acids. V was clipped by 4 bases and J by 4 bases; unmatched bases: 8. The CDR3 bases are TGTGCCAGCAGCGTCCGGGACAGGGGGCTCGCCACCGGGGAGCTGTTTTTT. Translating it yields CASSVRDRGLATGELFF. The full variable domain, its missing parts supplied by reference TRBV5-4 and TRBJ2-2, is ETGVTQSPTHLIKTRGQQVTLRCSSQSGHNTVSWYQQALGQGPQFIFQYYREEENGRGNFPPRFSGLQFPNYSSELNVNALELDDSALYLCASSVRDRGLATGELFFGEGSRLTVL.

CDR3 loop: CASSRGPDTQYF. The CDR3 DNA sequence: TGTGCCAGCAGCCGGGGGCCAGATACGCAGTATTTT. V gene TRBV3-1 (or the pseudogene TRBV3-2) combines with J gene TRBJ2-3; a weak D match, TRBD1 (6 bases). The CDR3 is 12 residues long. Germline CDR1 LGHDT, CDR2 YNNKEL (reference sequence). V lost 4 bases to trimming and J lost 4 bases, with 6 bases between them.

The genes are TRBV28 and TRBJ2-1; no clear D gene. V lost 3 bases to trimming and J lost 15 bases, with 15 bases between them. The CDR3 extends over 12 amino acids. Germline assignment: CDR1 MDHEN and CDR2 SYDVKM. CDR3 nucleotides: TGTGCCAGCAGTTTGATGCCCGGGCCTTCGTTCTTC. Its protein is CASSLMPGPSFF.